The rows below give T cell receptor beta chains drawn from one sample of a study of blood T cell repertoires in COVID-19. Profiled with immunoSEQ multiplex PCR; TCRdb holds only in-frame clones, not every one. This sample carries a few hundred thousand clones, approximately 84% of them seen once, and the ten largest clones take just under 3%. The sample was PBMCs or T cells enriched from blood (not recorded which). Receptors were obtained from a woman aged 25 to 45 who had recovered from COVID-19. CDR3s include the opening cysteine and the closing phenylalanine or tryptophan. D genes are given only for firm matches. Some rows have no size entry. The others give once, few or many, or a class for an expanded clone.

v_gene	d_gene	abundance	j_gene	CDR3nt	CDR3aa
TRBV7-9	TRBD1	NA	TRBJ1-1	TGTGCCAGCAGCTCACGCCGGGACAGGAACACTGAAGCTTTCTTT	CASSSRRDRNTEAFF
TRBV27	TRBD2	NA	TRBJ2-1	TGTGCCAGCAGCTCCGCGGGAGCGGGAGGTCTTAATGAGCAGTTCTTC	CASSSAGAGGLNEQFF
TRBV9	TRBD1	NA	TRBJ1-1	TGTGCCAGCAGCGTAGTGGGGACAGGGGACACTGAAGCTTTCTTT	CASSVVGTGDTEAFF
TRBV2	TRBD2	NA	TRBJ2-3	TGTGCCAGCAGTGAAATACTAGCGGGAGATACGCAGTATTTT	CASSEILAGDTQYF
TRBV9	TRBD2	NA	TRBJ2-2	TGTGCCAGCACCCCCCGGCACTCTAGCGGGAGGGACACCGGGGAGCTGTTTTTT	CASTPRHSSGRDTGELFF
TRBV12-3/TRBV12-4	NA	NA	TRBJ1-5	TGTGCCTCCTCTCTCGGGGAAGGTCAGCCCCAGCATTTT	CASSLGEGQPQHF
TRBV4-2	NA	NA	TRBJ2-7	TGTGCCAGCAGCCTAGGTCGGGGAGCCTACGAGCAGTACTTC	CASSLGRGAYEQYF
TRBV5-6	TRBD1	NA	TRBJ1-2	TGTGCCAGCAGCCCCGGGACAGGGGGCCTCTATGGCTACACCTTC	CASSPGTGGLYGYTF
TRBV27	NA	NA	TRBJ1-1	TGTGCCAGCAGGACAGTGAACACTGAAGCTTTCTTT	CASRTVNTEAFF
TRBV5-8	TRBD1	NA	TRBJ1-2	TGTGCCAGCAGCCAGGGACAGTTCGGCTACACCTTC	CASSQGQFGYTF
TRBV24-1	NA	NA	TRBJ1-5	TGTGCCACCAGTGGCGAGGAAGACCAGCCCCAGCATTTT	CATSGEEDQPQHF
TRBV19	NA	NA	TRBJ1-5	TGTGCCAGTAGAGACACAGCAAATAGCAATCAGCCCCAGCATTTT	CASRDTANSNQPQHF
TRBV13	NA	NA	TRBJ2-2	TGTGCCAGCAGCCTCTCGGGGGGACACAACACCGGGGAGCTGTTTTTT	CASSLSGGHNTGELFF
TRBV6-5	NA	NA	TRBJ1-1	TGTGCCAGCAGTTACTCGACATTGAACACTGAAGCTTTCTTT	CASSYSTLNTEAFF
TRBV11-1	TRBD2	NA	TRBJ2-1	TGTGCCAGCAGCTCTACTAGCGGTACCTACAATGAGCAGTTCTTC	CASSSTSGTYNEQFF
TRBV10-3	NA	once	TRBJ2-2	TGTGCCATCAGTGACAACAGGGACACCGGGGAGCTGTTTTTT	CAISDNRDTGELFF
TRBV6-5	TRBD1	NA	TRBJ1-5	TGTGCCAGCACTTGGGACAGGGTTCAGCCCCAGCATTTT	CASTWDRVQPQHF
TRBV5-5	TRBD1	NA	TRBJ2-7	TGTGCCAGCAGCTCATGGGACAGCTACGAGCAGTACTTC	CASSSWDSYEQYF
TRBV5-1	TRBD2	NA	TRBJ2-7	TGCGCCAGCAGCTTGGGGCTAGCGGGAGGGACCTACGAGCAGTACTTC	CASSLGLAGGTYEQYF
TRBV25-1	TRBD1	NA	TRBJ2-7	TGTGCCAGCAGTGAACCTTACAGGGGGCTAGGGACCTACGAGCAGTACTTC	CASSEPYRGLGTYEQYF
TRBV19	NA	NA	TRBJ1-4	TGTGCCAGTACGCCCCCGGGAGGGAATGAAAAACTGTTTTTT	CASTPPGGNEKLFF
TRBV4-1	NA	NA	TRBJ2-7	TGCGCCAGCAGCCAGGGCCAGGCTTCCTACGAGCAGTACTTC	CASSQGQASYEQYF
TRBV7-5	NA	NA	TRBJ1-2	TGTGCCAGAAGCCACCGCTACAGGGAATGCTATGGCTACACCTTC	CARSHRYRECYGYTF
TRBV10-3	NA	few	TRBJ1-1	TGTGCCATCAGTGATCCGGGTAGAGAAGACACTGAAGCTTTCTTT	CAISDPGREDTEAFF
TRBV6-6	NA	few	TRBJ2-6	TGTGCCAGCAGTCCCAACCGACAGGAAGGGAGCTCTGGGGCCAACGTCCTGACTTTC	CASSPNRQEGSSGANVLTF
TRBV30	TRBD1	NA	TRBJ1-2	TGTGCCTGGGGGACAGGGGCTAACTATGGCTACACCTTC	CAWGTGANYGYTF
TRBV5-1	TRBD1	once	TRBJ1-2	TGCGCCAGCAGCGTTGACAGGGGAGGCTACACCTTC	CASSVDRGGYTF
TRBV28	NA	NA	TRBJ1-5	TGTGCCAGCAGTTTATTGGGGGCGGACCAGCCCCAGCATTTT	CASSLLGADQPQHF
TRBV29-1	NA	NA	TRBJ2-2	TGCAGCGTTGAGGCCTGGGGAGACACCGGGGAGCTGTTTTTT	CSVEAWGDTGELFF
TRBV5-6	TRBD1	NA	TRBJ1-2	TGTGCCAGCAGCGACAGGGCCAACTATGGCTACACCTTC	CASSDRANYGYTF
TRBV9	NA	NA	TRBJ2-7	TGTGCCAGCAGCCCTAGTGGTAGCGAATCCCTCCACGAGCAGTACTTC	CASSPSGSESLHEQYF
TRBV7-8	NA	NA	TRBJ1-3	TGTGCCAGCAGCTTCTGGGGCGGAAACACCATATATTTT	CASSFWGGNTIYF
TRBV30	NA	many	TRBJ1-5	TGTGCCTGGAGTTCGGCCCGACAGTATCAGCCCCAGCATTTT	CAWSSARQYQPQHF
TRBV24-1	TRBD1	NA	TRBJ1-4	TGTGCCACCAGTGATTTCAGCGGGACAGGAAACGATGCAACTAATGAAAAACTGTTTTTT	CATSDFSGTGNDATNEKLFF
TRBV5-1	NA	NA	TRBJ2-1	TGCGCCAGCAGCTTGGCCAGTTCCTACAATGAGCAGTTCTTC	CASSLASSYNEQFF
TRBV2	NA	NA	TRBJ1-5	TGTGCCAGCAGCTGGGGGGTCGGCAATCAGCCCCAGCATTTT	CASSWGVGNQPQHF
TRBV28	NA	NA	TRBJ1-5	TGTGCCAGCAGTTTTGGGGATTGGGGAGCCCCTAGCAATCAGCCCCAGCATTTT	CASSFGDWGAPSNQPQHF
TRBV7-6	NA	NA	TRBJ2-6	TGTGCCAGCAGTGGTCAGACAAAGTCTGGGGCCAACGTCCTGACTTTC	CASSGQTKSGANVLTF
TRBV19	TRBD1	NA	TRBJ2-5	TGTGCCAGTAGTATTAGGGGGTCCAGGGGGGAGACCCAGTACTTC	CASSIRGSRGETQYF
TRBV25-1	TRBD2	NA	TRBJ2-7	TGTGCCAGCAGTGCAGTAGCGGGAGGGCCGCGAGACGAGCAGTACTTC	CASSAVAGGPRDEQYF
TRBV28	TRBD1	NA	TRBJ2-7	TGTGCCACCGGGACAGCCAGTATTTACGAGCAGTACTTC	CATGTASIYEQYF
TRBV2	NA	NA	TRBJ1-1	TGTGCCAGCAGTGTTGGTGGGAGGAACACTGAAGCTTTCTTT	CASSVGGRNTEAFF